These T cell receptor beta chains were read from a single sample in a study of shared clonotypes between healthy human individuals. Some clones are missing from TCRdb's copy, which holds only in-frame ones; the method was immunoSEQ multiplex PCR. The sample has about 710,000 clones, 55% to 85% seen once. Sequenced input: memory CD4+ T cells sorted from blood. Receptors were obtained from a woman aged 25-40 years in good health. The CDR3 runs from the conserved cysteine through the conserved F or W. The order of the fields is J gene, V gene, D gene, clone size, CDR3 DNA, CDR3 protein. The D gene is left open where the match is weak. The size of a clone is reported for some rows only, either as once, few or many, or as a class for expanded clones.

J: TRBJ2-2; V: TRBV5-4; D: .; size: .; DNA: TGTGCCAGCAGCTACGACGGTACGAACACCGGGGAGCTGTTTTTT; CDR3: CASSYDGTNTGELFF
J: TRBJ1-1; V: TRBV5-1; D: TRBD1; size: once; DNA: TGCGCCAGCAGCTTGCACGGACAGGGAGGGCAGAACACTGAAGCTTTCTTT; CDR3: CASSLHGQGGQNTEAFF
J: TRBJ1-1; V: TRBV2; D: TRBD1; size: few; DNA: TGTGCCAGCATACTGGACAGGGAATTTGAAGCTTTCTTT; CDR3: CASILDREFEAFF
J: TRBJ2-4; V: TRBV7-2; D: TRBD1; size: .; DNA: TGTGCCAGCAGCTTAGTAGGGGGCAGGGACATTCAGTACTTC; CDR3: CASSLVGGRDIQYF
J: TRBJ2-3; V: TRBV30; D: .; size: few; DNA: TGTGCCTGGACCCGGACGAGCACAGATACGCAGTATTTT; CDR3: CAWTRTSTDTQYF
J: TRBJ2-1; V: TRBV6-5; D: .; size: .; DNA: TGTGCCAGCAGTTATTTCAATGAGCAGTTCTTC; CDR3: CASSYFNEQFF
J: TRBJ1-5; V: TRBV28; D: .; size: .; DNA: TGTGCCAGCAGTGCAGGGCATAGCAATCAGCCCCAGCATTTT; CDR3: CASSAGHSNQPQHF
J: TRBJ2-7; V: TRBV19; D: .; size: .; DNA: TGTGCCAGTAGTATAGAAGGGGCGACCTCCTACGAGCAGTACTTC; CDR3: CASSIEGATSYEQYF
J: TRBJ2-7; V: TRBV10-2; D: .; size: .; DNA: TGCGCCAGCAGTGAGCAAGGAAGGGTGTGGCAGTACTTC; CDR3: CASSEQGRVWQYF
J: TRBJ2-7; V: TRBV25-1; D: .; size: .; DNA: TGTGCCAGCAGTGAAGGCCCCACTTCCGCGAGAAACAACTACGAGCAGTACTTC; CDR3: CASSEGPTSARNNYEQYF
J: TRBJ1-5; V: TRBV6-1; D: .; size: .; DNA: TGTGCCAGCAGGACTCGGGGGGCTCAGCCCCAGCATTTT; CDR3: CASRTRGAQPQHF
J: TRBJ1-1; V: TRBV30; D: TRBD1; size: .; DNA: TGTGCCTGGAGCCGGACAGGGGTGACTGAAGCTTTCTTT; CDR3: CAWSRTGVTEAFF
J: TRBJ2-7; V: TRBV27; D: .; size: .; DNA: TGTGCCAGCAGTTTAACCCCAGACAGGCTACGATGGCAGTACTTC; CDR3: CASSLTPDRLRWQYF
J: TRBJ1-1; V: TRBV5-4; D: TRBD1; size: .; DNA: TGTGCCACCAGGACAGGGGGCCGGATGAACACTGAAGCTTTCTTT; CDR3: CATRTGGRMNTEAFF
J: TRBJ2-5; V: TRBV2; D: .; size: few; DNA: TGTGCCAGCTCACATCGGGCCATCAGCCCGGAGACCCAGTACTTC; CDR3: CASSHRAISPETQYF
J: TRBJ2-1; V: TRBV11-3; D: TRBD2; size: few; DNA: TGTGCCAGCAGCCTAGAGAGTGGTGTGGGAGGGTACAATGAGCAGTTCTTC; CDR3: CASSLESGVGGYNEQFF
J: TRBJ1-1; V: TRBV7-7; D: .; size: .; DNA: TGTGCCAGCAGCCCATTGCAGGGCACTGAAGCTTTCTTT; CDR3: CASSPLQGTEAFF
J: TRBJ2-3; V: TRBV27; D: .; size: many; DNA: TGTGCCAGCAGTCCCAGGGTAGACCCGGGCACAGATACGCAGTATTTT; CDR3: CASSPRVDPGTDTQYF
J: TRBJ2-1; V: TRBV4-1; D: TRBD2; size: .; DNA: TGCGCCAGCAGCAGCCTAGCGGCTTACAATGAGCAGTTCTTC; CDR3: CASSSLAAYNEQFF
J: TRBJ2-7; V: TRBV10-3; D: .; size: .; DNA: TGTGCCATCAGTGAAGGAATCCACGAGCAGTACTTC; CDR3: CAISEGIHEQYF
J: TRBJ1-1; V: TRBV30; D: .; size: few; DNA: TGTGCCGGCGTCGGTCAACGGACTGAAGCTTTCTTT; CDR3: CAGVGQRTEAFF
J: TRBJ2-3; V: TRBV27; D: TRBD2; size: .; DNA: TGTGCCAGCAGTCCTGGACTAGCGGGAGAGGGGCAGTATTTT; CDR3: CASSPGLAGEGQYF
J: TRBJ2-3; V: TRBV18; D: .; size: .; DNA: TGTGCCAGCTCACCAGCAGGGTTAGGGACAGATACGCAGTATTTT; CDR3: CASSPAGLGTDTQYF
J: TRBJ2-7; V: TRBV27; D: .; size: .; DNA: TGTGCCAGCGGGGAGTACGAGCAGTACTTC; CDR3: CASGEYEQYF
J: TRBJ2-3; V: TRBV6-5; D: TRBD1; size: once; DNA: TGTGCCAGCAACCGGGACAGGGGTGCAGATACGCAGTATTTT; CDR3: CASNRDRGADTQYF
J: TRBJ1-5; V: TRBV11-2; D: .; size: once; DNA: TGTGCCAGCAGCTTACAGTCAGGCGGCAATCAGCCCCAGCATTTT; CDR3: CASSLQSGGNQPQHF
J: TRBJ2-1; V: TRBV5-6; D: .; size: .; DNA: TGTGCCAGCAGCTCAACCGGGACTTCCATCAGAGTTGGGCAGTTCTTC; CDR3: CASSSTGTSIRVGQFF
J: TRBJ2-5; V: TRBV5-6; D: .; size: .; DNA: TGTGCCAGCAGCCAGGGCTTGGAGCAGTACTTC; CDR3: CASSQGLEQYF
J: TRBJ1-2; V: TRBV29-1; D: TRBD1; size: .; DNA: TGCAGCGTCGGGGACAGTCTCCAAGCGGTTGGCTACACCTTC; CDR3: CSVGDSLQAVGYTF
J: TRBJ1-4; V: TRBV2; D: .; size: .; DNA: TGTGCCAGCGAGCCCCAGGGGAAGGAAAAACTGTTTTTT; CDR3: CASEPQGKEKLFF